This T cell receptor beta chain comes out of a study of T-cell reconstitution after alpha-beta-depleted transplantation in children (dated by TCRdb to the mid-2010s). With respect to the entire study: The study quantitatively tracked T-cell immune reconstitution after TCRalphabeta/CD19-depleted allogeneic hematopoietic cell transplantation in children using TCR repertoire profiling. Overall study outcomes, separate from this receptor: In some patients, the high TCRbeta diversity seen at day 60 was put down to recipient T cells and intrathymic progenitors that had survived conditioning. Over subsequent months, a decline in hyperexpanded clone frequencies was noted, and after one year, T-cell counts and TCRbeta diversity were mostly ascribed to newly produced T cells. The apparently early alphabetaT-cell count recovery about two months after transplant was reportedly dependent on only several hundred rapidly expanded clones derived from non-depleted graft cells.

Trimming at the junction amounts to 10 bases on V and 7 bases on J, and the germline ends lie 15 bases apart. The germline V gene provides CDR1 SGHRS and CDR2 YFSETQ. Spanning cysteine to phenylalanine, the CDR3 consists of 11 amino acids. This entry keeps only the CDR3 DNA: 33 bases, framed from base 1. As to this clonotype: What antigen it recognizes has not been identified. Base qualities are not recorded, but no much larger clone differs from it by a single base.

According to the study, the label for this sample's treatment or condition signals: allogeneic hematopoietic cell transplantation with graft depleted of TCRalphabeta T cells and CD19 B cells. The transplant recipients were children given TCRalphabeta/CD19-depleted allogeneic hematopoietic cell grafts. The library came from PCR. The run used an Illumina HiSeq 2500. TCR libraries were prepared with molecular barcoding, using unique molecular identifiers to normalize TCRbeta repertoire quantification. In TCRdb, the public reads were trimmed at Q25 with fastp and aligned with MiXCR, with productive beta chains retained. Rows matching on CDR3 protein sequence are summarized as one entry with the most common DNA and genes. The sample contains about a million distinct CDR3 sequences, less than 30% of them found a single time. The ten biggest clones cover 25% to 35% of the sample.

The chain links TRBV5-1 with TRBJ2-7, and the D gene may be TRBD2, 6 bases matching. The receptor was isolated from a boy under two years old who had a stem cell transplant for SCID, so the T cells may come from the graft donor. The source was PBMCs, mostly from graft donor cells, collected 360 days after TCRalphabeta/CD19-depleted stem cell transplant. CDR3 protein: CASKSGREQYF. The nucleotides are TGCGCCTCAAAAAGCGGGCGGGAGCAGTACTTC.